These 15 T cell receptor beta chains were all obtained from the same sample, sequenced in a study of memory CD4+ T cells and cytomegalovirus serostatus. Repertoires were generated with immunoSEQ multiplex PCR, while TCRdb's copy carries only in-frame clones and drops some. The profile covers approximately 42,000 clones, with approximately 80% appearing a single time and roughly 1.1% taken by the ten largest. The sort gate was single viable CD3+CD4+CD8-CD45RO+ cells for memory CD4+ T cells. Input material: memory CD4+ T cells from blood. The receptors originated from an adult in good health and CMV-seronegative.

The chain couples TRBV2 to TRBJ1-5, with TRBD1 matching over 7 bases. The CDR3 length is 14 residues. Germline loops: CDR1 SNHLY, CDR2 FYNNEI. V shed 4 bases and J 6 bases; nucleotides not matched to a gene: 6. The chain's CDR3 is CASSAQGVLQPQHF. CDR3 nucleotide sequence: TGTGCCAGCAGTGCCCAGGGGGTTCTTCAGCCCCAGCATTTT.

Note on this clone: At one of its ends the junction is not consistent with the germline gene, which may arise from a read error. This chain uses TRBV7-2 with TRBJ1-1; D is ambiguous. Germline assignment: CDR1 SGHTA and CDR2 FQGNSA. This CDR3 is 13 amino acids long. CDR3 nucleotide sequence: TGTGCCAGCAGCTCCTGGATGAACACTAAAGCTTTCTTT. This gives the protein CASSSWMNTKAFF.

The chain joins TRBV30 to TRBJ2-3; D might be TRBD2 (7 bases). Trimming pared 1 base from V and 5 bases from J, leaving 16 bases between. Germline assignment: CDR1 GTSNPN and CDR2 SVGIG (reference sequence). This CDR3 contains 15 residues. CDR3 protein: CAWSGRGTKRDTQYF. CDR3 coding DNA: TGTGCCTGGAGTGGGCGGGGGACAAAAAGAGATACGCAGTATTTT.

The chain joins TRBV5-1 to TRBJ2-4; 7 nucleotides agree with TRBD2. V trimming: 4 bases; J trimming: 0 bases; junction bases outside the gene matches: 4. Germline assignment: CDR1 SGHRS and CDR2 YFSETQ. The CDR3 spans 15 residues. Here the CDR3 DNA reads TGCGCCAGCAGCCGGGGGGAGGGAGCCAAAAACATTCAGTACTTC. This encodes CASSRGEGAKNIQYF.

This rearrangement joins TRBV29-1 to TRBJ1-2; 7 bases agree with TRBD1. The CDR3 extends over 13 amino acids. J lost 8 bases, V lost 7 bases, and 13 bases had no gene match. The V gene's germline CDR1 is SQVTM and CDR2 ANQGSEA. The CDR3 bases are TGCAGCGGATCAGGGGGGACGATGGTCGGCTACACCTTC. Its protein is CSGSGGTMVGYTF.

V and J are TRBV5-1 and TRBJ2-5; D is unresolved. V lost 4 bases to trimming and J lost 5 bases, with 9 bases between them. There are 12 residues in the CDR3. The germline gives CDR1 SGHRS, CDR2 YFSETQ. This chain's CDR3 is CASSMLGETQYF. The DNA for the CDR3 is TGCGCCAGCAGCATGTTAGGTGAGACCCAGTACTTC. The full variable domain, completed using reference TRBV5-1 and TRBJ2-5, is KAGVTQTPRYLIKTRGQQVTLSCSPISGHRSVSWYQQTPGQGLQFLFEYFSETQRNKGNFPGRFSGRQFSNSRSEMNVSTLELGDSALYLCASSMLGETQYFGPGTRLLVL.

The chain links TRBV19 to TRBJ2-2; D is unclear. This CDR3 has 14 residues. Trimming left V 3 bases short and J 4 bases short, with 9 bases between. In germline, CDR1 is LNHDA, CDR2 SQIVND (reference sequence). The chain's CDR3 is CASSIRLLTGELFF. The CDR3, as DNA: TGTGCCAGTAGTATCCGACTTCTCACCGGGGAGCTGTTTTTT. The complete variable domain, with remaining parts taken from reference TRBV19 and TRBJ2-2, reads DGGITQSPKYLFRKEGQNVTLSCEQNLNHDAMYWYRQDPGQGLRLIYYSQIVNDFQKGDIAEGYSVSREKKESFPLTVTSAQKNPTAFYLCASSIRLLTGELFFGEGSRLTVL.

The chain carries TRBV7-9 and TRBJ1-2; D not certain. Between the trimmed V and J ends, which lost 5 bases and 1 base, there was a span of 8 bases. CDR3 length: 13 amino acids. The germline V gene has CDR1 SEHNR and CDR2 FQNEAQ (reference sequence). The chain's CDR3 is CASSPQNNYGYTF. Here the CDR3 DNA reads TGTGCCAGCAGCCCACAGAATAACTATGGCTACACCTTC.

V usage is TRBV11-2 and J usage is TRBJ2-7, with 9 bases lining up with TRBD1. There are 16 residues in the CDR3. V gave up 3 bases and J gave up 6 bases; unmatched junction bases: 12. Germline V gene data show CDR1 as SGHAT and CDR2 as FQNNGV. CDR3 sequence: CASSLGNRDRAFEQYF. CDR3 bases: TGTGCCAGCAGCTTGGGGAACCGGGACAGGGCCTTCGAGCAGTACTTC.

The genes are TRBV6-6 and TRBJ1-5, with D possibly TRBD1 on 5 matching bases. The CDR3 sequence is 15 residues long. The germline gives CDR1 MNHNY, CDR2 SVGAGI (reference sequence). The ends were cut back, 5 bases at V and 5 bases at J, with 16 bases in the middle. CDR3 sequence reads: CASSSLGGNHQPQHF. The CDR3 coding sequence is TGTGCCAGCAGTAGTCTGGGGGGAAACCATCAGCCCCAGCATTTT.

This clone was observed a handful of times. This chain links TRBV7-8 with TRBJ1-1, with no clear D. The CDR3 spans 12 residues. Per the germline V gene, CDR1 is SGHVS and CDR2 is FQNEAQ. Trimming took off 3 bases at V and 6 bases at J, with 8 bases between the two ends. The CDR3 DNA reads TGTGCCAGCAGCTTTAGAGGCGCTGAAGCTTTCTTT. This sequence encodes CASSFRGAEAFF.

The chain uses TRBV5-8 and TRBJ1-5, with a possible D match to TRBD1 (5 bases). The CDR3 extends over 15 amino acids. V was clipped by 0 bases and J by 5 bases, with 12 bases between them. The germline gives CDR1 SGHTS, CDR2 YDEGEE. CDR3 nucleotide sequence: TGTGCCAGCAGCTTGGAGCAGGGCCCCCATCAGCCCCAGCATTTT. Protein sequence: CASSLEQGPHQPQHF.

The chain couples TRBV5-6 to TRBJ1-3; TRBD1 aligns across 10 bases. V shed 4 bases, J shed 8 bases, and the junction held 6 bases outside the gene matches. Germline values: CDR1 SGHDT, CDR2 YYEEEE. The CDR3 sequence is 14 residues long. The CDR3 bases are TGTGCCAGCAGCCGACAGGGGGCGAGTCACACCATATATTTT. Residues: CASSRQGASHTIYF.

This clone has just a few counts. The V call is TRBV4-1, the J call TRBJ1-5; D call uncertain. This CDR3 region has 16 residues. The V end lost 4 bases, the J end lost 6 bases, and 19 bases lay between the germline ends. Germline lookup yields CDR1 MGHRA and CDR2 YSYEKL. The CDR3 DNA is TGCGCCAGCAGCCCCATTTTCCAGCGGGGTTTTCAGCCCCAGCATTTT. Translating it yields CASSPIFQRGFQPQHF.

The rearrangement links TRBV5-4 to TRBJ2-5, with TRBD1 matching 7 bases. The trim removed 5 bases at V and 5 bases at J, leaving 9 bases unmatched. CDR3 length: 14 amino acids. The germline V gene has CDR1 SGHNT and CDR2 YYREEE (reference sequence). CDR3 sequence reads: CASRKGAPGETQYF. In DNA, the CDR3 is TGTGCCAGCAGAAAGGGGGCGCCCGGGGAGACCCAGTACTTC.